Below are 21 T cell receptor beta chains sequenced from a single sample in a study of blood T cell repertoires in COVID-19. Method: immunoSEQ multiplex PCR; TCRdb's copy keeps in-frame clones and lacks some. The sample holds almost 90,000 clones; roughly 88% are singletons and the top ten take about 6.3%. Sample: peripheral blood. Receptors originate from a young man with COVID-19, enrolled during active disease.

The V and J genes are TRBV11-2 and TRBJ1-1, with D unresolved. Deletions cut 2 bases from V and 5 bases from J, with 15 bases between. CDR1 SGHAT and CDR2 FQNNGV come from the germline V gene. The CDR3 runs 15 residues. CDR3 nucleotide sequence: TGTGCCAGCAGCTTAATCAGACGAGAACAGACTGAAGCTTTCTTT. Amino acids: CASSLIRREQTEAFF.

The rearrangement joins TRBV19 to TRBJ2-1; 10 bases align to TRBD1. CDR1 is LNHDA and CDR2 is SQIVND in the germline V gene (reference sequence). J gave up 9 bases and V 1 base, and 9 bases lay outside the gene matches. This CDR3 is built from 16 residues. CDR3 in amino acids: CASSIGAGQGFPEQFF. The CDR3 region has the DNA TGTGCCAGTAGTATAGGGGCGGGACAGGGGTTTCCTGAGCAGTTCTTC.

The rearrangement links TRBV6-5 to TRBJ1-5, with TRBD1 as a possible D gene (5 bases). Germline V gene sequence: CDR1 MNHEY, CDR2 SVGAGI. The CDR3 covers 15 residues. V was pared by 6 bases and J by 0 bases, with 12 bases between. The CDR3 reads CASSPGPYSNQPQHF. In DNA form, the CDR3 reads TGTGCCAGCAGCCCAGGGCCTTATAGCAATCAGCCCCAGCATTTT.

This clone turned up a few times. J is TRBJ1-1 and V is TRBV3-1 (or the pseudogene TRBV3-2); possibly TRBD1 for D (6 bases). CDR3 length equals 13 residues. Trimming took 5 bases from V and 4 from J, leaving 11 bases between them. Germline V CDR1 and CDR2: LGHDT, YNNKEL (reference sequence). The CDR3 coding sequence is TGTGCCAGCAGCGGAACAGGGCTCACTGAAGCTTTCTTT. Its protein product is CASSGTGLTEAFF.

The chain recombines TRBV2 with TRBJ2-3; perhaps TRBD1 as D (5 bases). V lost 3 bases and J 14 bases, leaving 12 bases between the germline ends. Germline values: CDR1 SNHLY, CDR2 FYNNEI. This CDR3 region has 11 residues. As DNA, the CDR3 is TGTGCCAGCAGTGAGGTGCCCCAGGGGTATTTT. Its protein product is CASSEVPQGYF.

This clone was detected only once. The DNA for the CDR3 is TGCGCCAGCAGCCACGGGACTGAATACGAGCAGTACTTC. Its translation is CASSHGTEYEQYF. The genes are TRBV4-1 and TRBJ2-7, with a possible D match to TRBD2 (6 bases). V was pared by 3 bases and J by 4 bases, with 10 bases between. The CDR3 runs to 13 residues. Germline V gene lookup returns CDR1 MGHRA and CDR2 YSYEKL.

The V call is TRBV5-4, the J call TRBJ2-3; 8 positions match TRBD2. The CDR3 spans 15 residues. Germline loops: CDR1 SGHNT, CDR2 YYREEE (reference sequence). J gave up 0 bases and V 5 bases, and 5 bases lay outside the gene matches. CDR3 sequence: CASSPTSASTDTQYF. Here the CDR3 DNA reads TGTGCCAGCAGTCCGACTAGCGCCAGCACAGATACGCAGTATTTT. Drawing the rest from reference TRBV5-4 and TRBJ2-3, the complete variable domain is ETGVTQSPTHLIKTRGQQVTLRCSSQSGHNTVSWYQQALGQGPQFIFQYYREEENGRGNFPPRFSGLQFPNYSSELNVNALELDDSALYLCASSPTSASTDTQYFGPGTRLTVL.

The V gene is TRBV7-6, the J gene TRBJ2-7, with 7 bases identical to TRBD2. J was trimmed by 3 bases and V by 5 bases; bases with no gene match: 7. Germline lookup yields CDR1 SGHVS and CDR2 FNYEAQ. The CDR3 is 14 amino acids. The CDR3 here is CASSTRASGYEQYF. In nucleotides, the CDR3 is TGTGCCAGCAGCACCAGGGCTAGCGGCTACGAGCAGTACTTC.

This rearrangement joins TRBV7-8 to TRBJ1-6; D uncertain. Trimming left V 5 bases short and J 3 bases short, with 8 bases between. Germline V gene lookup returns CDR1 SGHVS and CDR2 FQNEAQ. The CDR3 is 14 residues long. This chain's CDR3 is CASSRDGYNSPLHF. Written as DNA, the CDR3 is TGTGCCAGCAGCCGAGACGGCTATAATTCACCCCTCCACTTT.

The chain combines TRBV6-1 with TRBJ2-2, with a possible D match to TRBD1 (5 bases). This CDR3 region has 16 residues. From germline, CDR1 is MNHNS and CDR2 SASEGT. Trimming stripped 2 bases from V and 2 bases from J, with 12 bases between. The CDR3 sequence: CASSEIGQGNTGELFF. In nucleotides, the CDR3 is TGTGCCAGCAGTGAAATCGGCCAGGGAAACACCGGGGAGCTGTTTTTT.

This chain connects TRBV7-2 to TRBJ1-2, with D possibly TRBD1 on 6 matching bases. The CDR3 extends over 12 amino acids. Germline lookup yields CDR1 SGHTA and CDR2 FQGNSA. Trimming removed 6 bases at V and 4 bases at J, with 9 bases between. This CDR3 reads CASRLDSYGYTF. The CDR3 DNA sequence: TGTGCCAGCAGGTTGGACAGCTATGGCTACACCTTC.

V usage is TRBV6-5 and J usage is TRBJ2-2; no reliable D call. The CDR3 length is 13 residues. Germline V CDR1 and CDR2: MNHEY, SVGAGI. Trimming cost V 0 bases and J 6 bases, with 5 bases left between them. Here the CDR3 reads CASSYSPAGELFF. Here the CDR3 DNA reads TGTGCCAGCAGTTACTCACCGGCCGGGGAGCTGTTTTTT.

V and J are TRBV29-1 and TRBJ2-7; 7 bases agree with TRBD1. The CDR3 loop spans 14 amino acids. Germline values: CDR1 SQVTM, CDR2 ANQGSEA. V lost 7 bases and J lost 0; bases outside the gene matches: 9. The CDR3 loop is CSARRGPSSYEQYF. CDR3 nucleotides: TGCAGCGCTCGAAGGGGGCCTTCCTCCTACGAGCAGTACTTC.

This clone appeared a single time. The chain carries TRBV5-4 and TRBJ2-1; tentatively, D is TRBD2 (6 bases). V was pared by 0 bases and J by 0 bases, with 10 bases between. The CDR3 runs 16 residues. The germline gives CDR1 SGHNT, CDR2 YYREEE (reference sequence). CDR3 nucleotides: TGTGCCAGCAGCTTGGGACTAGTTTCCTCCTACAATGAGCAGTTCTTC. Amino acids: CASSLGLVSSYNEQFF. The complete variable domain, with remaining parts taken from reference TRBV5-4 and TRBJ2-1, reads ETGVTQSPTHLIKTRGQQVTLRCSSQSGHNTVSWYQQALGQGPQFIFQYYREEENGRGNFPPRFSGLQFPNYSSELNVNALELDDSALYLCASSLGLVSSYNEQFFGPGTRLTVL.

The chain recombines TRBV9 with TRBJ1-2; 10 bases are a match to TRBD1. The CDR3 sequence is 14 residues long. V dropped 3 bases and J dropped 8; count of bases not matched to a gene: 7. Germline V gene lookup returns CDR1 SGDLS and CDR2 YYNGEE. Here the CDR3 DNA reads TGTGCCAGCAGCGCCCGACAGGGGGCAAGAGGCTACACCTTC. Residues: CASSARQGARGYTF. The full variable domain, with the rest looked up from reference TRBV9 and TRBJ1-2, is DSGVTQTPKHLITATGQRVTLRCSPRSGDLSVYWYQQSLDQGLQFLIQYYNGEERAKGNILERFSAQQFPDLHSELNLSSLELGDSALYFCASSARQGARGYTFGSGTRLTVV.

This chain connects TRBV29-1 to TRBJ1-2; 7 nucleotides line up with TRBD1. Germline V gives CDR1 SQVTM, CDR2 ANQGSEA. J lost 5 bases, V lost 5 bases, and 8 bases had no gene match. This CDR3 contains 13 residues. The CDR3 DNA follows: TGCAGCGTTCTGACCGGGACAGATTATGGCTACACCTTC. It specifies CSVLTGTDYGYTF. The variable domain in full, with the rest retrieved from reference TRBV29-1 and TRBJ1-2, is SAVISQKPSRDICQRGTSLTIQCQVDSQVTMMFWYRQQPGQSLTLIATANQGSEATYESGFVIDKFPISRPNLTFSTLTVSNMSPEDSSIYLCSVLTGTDYGYTFGSGTRLTVV.

The genes are TRBV4-3 and TRBJ1-1; 7 nucleotides match TRBD1. This CDR3 has 19 residues. Losses at the gene ends were 0 bases for V and 1 base for J; bases not matched to a gene: 14. The germline V gene encodes CDR1 LGHNA and CDR2 YSLEER. DNA of the CDR3: TGCGCCAGCAGCCAAGATATACCCTCGACAGGGTGGACGAACACTGAAGCTTTCTTT. As protein: CASSQDIPSTGWTNTEAFF.

This chain uses TRBV5-6 with TRBJ2-7; TRBD2 matches 9 bases. Germline values: CDR1 SGHDT, CDR2 YYEEEE. The trim removed 0 bases at V and 5 bases at J, leaving 9 bases unmatched. CDR3 length: 16 amino acids. The CDR3: CASSLEPAGGYNEQYF. As DNA, the CDR3 is TGTGCCAGCAGCTTGGAACCAGCGGGAGGTTATAACGAGCAGTACTTC. Using reference TRBV5-6 and TRBJ2-7 for the parts outside the CDR3, the full variable domain is DAGVTQSPTHLIKTRGQQVTLRCSPKSGHDTVSWYQQALGQGPQFIFQYYEEEERQRGNFPDRFSGHQFPNYSSELNVNALLLGDSALYLCASSLEPAGGYNEQYFGPGTRLTVT.

The chain employs TRBV30 and TRBJ2-7; 11 bases match TRBD1. V was clipped by 8 bases and J by 4 bases; unmatched bases: 7. This CDR3 is built from 13 residues. CDR1 is GTSNPN, CDR2 SVGIG, per germline (reference sequence). CDR3 loop: CAGQGAGGYEQYF. CDR3 bases: TGTGCCGGACAGGGGGCCGGGGGTTACGAGCAGTACTTC. Variable domain in full (rest from reference TRBV30 and TRBJ2-7): SQTIHQWPATLVQPVGSPLSLECTVEGTSNPNLYWYRQAAGRGLQLLFYSVGIGQISSEVPQNLSASRPQDRQFILSSKKLLLSDSGFYLCAGQGAGGYEQYFGPGTRLTVT.

The chain carries TRBV5-4 and TRBJ1-1; possibly TRBD1 for D (6 bases). Germline CDR1 reads SGHNT; CDR2 reads YYREEE (reference sequence). V lost 0 bases, J lost 10 bases, and 16 bases lay in between. The CDR3 is made up of 14 amino acids. The DNA for the CDR3 is TGTGCCAGCAGCTTGGCACCACCGGGACACCCAGCTTTCTTT. Translating it yields CASSLAPPGHPAFF.

This sequence joins TRBV9 and TRBJ1-1, with 7 bases that match TRBD1. Trimming at V came to 0 bases and at J to 7 bases, leaving 9 bases not matched to a gene. The V gene's germline CDR1 is SGDLS and CDR2 YYNGEE. The CDR3 totals 15 residues. The CDR3 loop is CASSVAGQGQSEAFF. The CDR3 DNA sequence: TGTGCCAGCAGCGTAGCCGGTCAGGGACAGAGTGAAGCTTTCTTT.